A single TCR beta chain is shown here with its context. Its antigen is undetermined. Germline CDR1 DFQATT, CDR2 SNEGSKA (reference sequence). V was clipped by 7 bases and J by 3 bases; unmatched bases: 8. The CDR3 runs to 13 residues. This entry is derived from a study of identical twins. General observations from the study: Out-of-frame alpha sequences shared between twins exhibited an excess of low generation probability. The study found that models underestimated out-of-frame TCR alpha sharing in monozygotic twins. The study reached conclusions through statistical analysis that was cross-sectional, not following the same donors.

Each CDR3 protein is one row after TCRdb ran MiXCR on the 5' RACE reads. The repertoire has about 690,000 distinct CDR3 sequences, about 20% of them found once; the top ten carry approximately 4.5%. These data were also reused for a study on T cells expressing NK-cell markers. This second study notes: Beta-chain profiling covered CD3+CD56+NKG2C+, CD3+CD56+NKG2C- and CD3+CD56-NKG2C+ sorted subsets.

The sample was PBMCs. This chain uses TRBV20-1 with TRBJ2-7; 8 bases are shared with TRBD2. This sequence was found in a woman aged 18-35 years in good health. CDR3 region: CSVSGGDYYEQYF. The CDR3 coding sequence is TGCAGTGTTTCCGGGGGGGACTACTACGAGCAGTACTTC.